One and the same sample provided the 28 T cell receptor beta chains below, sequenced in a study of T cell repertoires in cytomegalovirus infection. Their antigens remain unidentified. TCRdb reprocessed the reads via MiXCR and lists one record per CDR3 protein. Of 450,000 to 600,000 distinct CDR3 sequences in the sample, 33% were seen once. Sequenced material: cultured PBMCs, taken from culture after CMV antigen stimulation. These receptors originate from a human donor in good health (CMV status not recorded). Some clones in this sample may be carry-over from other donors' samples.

The CDR3, as DNA: TGTGCCAGCAGCTCTTCAGGTTCCCTGTACAATGAGCAGTTCTTC. It is translated as CASSSSGSLYNEQFF. The genes are TRBV7-9 and TRBJ2-1; D ambiguous. The CDR3 is made up of 15 amino acids. Deletions cut 4 bases from V and 4 bases from J, with 14 bases between. Germline CDR1 SEHNR, CDR2 FQNEAQ (reference sequence).

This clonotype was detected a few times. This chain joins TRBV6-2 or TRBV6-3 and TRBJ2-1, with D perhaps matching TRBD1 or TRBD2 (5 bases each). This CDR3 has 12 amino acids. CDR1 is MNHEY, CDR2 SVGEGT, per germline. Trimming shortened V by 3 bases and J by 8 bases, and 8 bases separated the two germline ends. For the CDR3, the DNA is TGTGCCAGCAGTTATGAGGGGTATGAGCAGTTCTTC. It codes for CASSYEGYEQFF.

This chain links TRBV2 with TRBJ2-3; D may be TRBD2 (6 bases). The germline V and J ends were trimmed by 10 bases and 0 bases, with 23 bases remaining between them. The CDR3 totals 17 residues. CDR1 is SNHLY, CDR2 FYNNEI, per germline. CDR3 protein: CAITGGFPSPSTDTQYF. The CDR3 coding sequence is TGTGCCATCACCGGGGGATTCCCTAGCCCTAGCACAGATACGCAGTATTTT.

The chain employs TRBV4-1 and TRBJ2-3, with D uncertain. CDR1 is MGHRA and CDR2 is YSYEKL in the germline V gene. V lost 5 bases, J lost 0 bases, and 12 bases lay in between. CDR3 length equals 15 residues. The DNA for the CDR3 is TGCGCCAGCAGCTCGCAGGCTTTTAGCACAGATACGCAGTATTTT. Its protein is CASSSQAFSTDTQYF.

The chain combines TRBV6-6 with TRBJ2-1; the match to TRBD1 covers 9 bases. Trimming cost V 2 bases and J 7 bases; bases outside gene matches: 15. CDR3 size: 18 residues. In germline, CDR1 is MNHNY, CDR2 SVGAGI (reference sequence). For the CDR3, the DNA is TGTGCCAGCAGTTACGGGACGAGATTCGGACAGGGGCTAAATGAGCAGTTCTTC. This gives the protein CASSYGTRFGQGLNEQFF.

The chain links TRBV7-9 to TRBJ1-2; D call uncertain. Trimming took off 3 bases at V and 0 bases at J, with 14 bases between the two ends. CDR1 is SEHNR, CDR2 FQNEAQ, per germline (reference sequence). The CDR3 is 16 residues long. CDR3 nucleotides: TGTGCCAGCAGCTTTGAGGAAACGGCCGCTAACTATGGCTACACCTTC. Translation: CASSFEETAANYGYTF.

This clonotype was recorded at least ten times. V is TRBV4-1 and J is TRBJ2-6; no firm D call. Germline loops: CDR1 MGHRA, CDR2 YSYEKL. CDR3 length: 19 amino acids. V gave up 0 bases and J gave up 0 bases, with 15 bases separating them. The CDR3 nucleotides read TGCGCCAGCAGCCAAGATTCGGGCGTTGAGTTCTCTGGGGCCAACGTCCTGACTTTC. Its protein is CASSQDSGVEFSGANVLTF.

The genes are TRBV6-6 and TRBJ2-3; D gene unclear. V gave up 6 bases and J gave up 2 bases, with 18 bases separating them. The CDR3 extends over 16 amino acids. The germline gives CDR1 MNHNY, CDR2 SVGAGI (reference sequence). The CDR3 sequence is CASRIAPQTLTDTQYF. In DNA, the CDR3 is TGTGCCAGCAGAATAGCCCCCCAAACTCTCACAGATACGCAGTATTTT.

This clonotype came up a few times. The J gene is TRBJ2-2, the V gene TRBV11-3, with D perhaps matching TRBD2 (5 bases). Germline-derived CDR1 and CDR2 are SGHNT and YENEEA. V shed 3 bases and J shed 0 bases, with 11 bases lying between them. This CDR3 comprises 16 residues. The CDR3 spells CASSFIAGTNTGELFF. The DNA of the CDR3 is TGTGCCAGCAGCTTCATTGCCGGGACGAACACCGGGGAGCTGTTTTTT. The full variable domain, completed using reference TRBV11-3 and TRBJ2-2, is EAGVVQSPRYKIIEKKQPVAFWCNPISGHNTLYWYLQNLGQGPELLIRYENEEAVDDSQLPKDRFSAERLKGVDSTLKIQPAELGDSAVYLCASSFIAGTNTGELFFGEGSRLTVL.

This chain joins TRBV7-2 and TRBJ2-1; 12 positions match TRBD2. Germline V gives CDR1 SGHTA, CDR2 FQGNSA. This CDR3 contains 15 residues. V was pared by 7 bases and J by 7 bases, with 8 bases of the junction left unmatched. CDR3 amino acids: CASKASGRATNEQFF. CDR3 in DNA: TGTGCCAGCAAGGCTAGCGGGAGGGCCACTAATGAGCAGTTCTTC. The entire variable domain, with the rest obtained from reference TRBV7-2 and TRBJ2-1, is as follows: GAGVSQSPSNKVTEKGKDVELRCDPISGHTALYWYRQSLGQGLEFLIYFQGNSAPDKSGLPSDRFSAERTGGSVSTLTIQRTQQEDSAVYLCASKASGRATNEQFFGPGTRLTVL.

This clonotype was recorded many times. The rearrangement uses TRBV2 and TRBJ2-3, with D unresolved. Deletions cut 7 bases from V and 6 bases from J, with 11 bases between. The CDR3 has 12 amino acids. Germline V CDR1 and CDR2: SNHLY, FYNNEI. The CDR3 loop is CASKESGDTQYF. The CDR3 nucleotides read TGTGCCAGCAAGGAATCGGGTGATACGCAGTATTTT.

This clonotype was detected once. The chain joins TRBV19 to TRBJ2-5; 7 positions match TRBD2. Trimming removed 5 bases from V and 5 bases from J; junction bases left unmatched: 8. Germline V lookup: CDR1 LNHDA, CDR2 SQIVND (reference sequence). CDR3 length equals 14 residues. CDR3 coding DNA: TGTGCCAGTAGTGCTCAGACTAGCTCGGAGACCCAGTACTTC. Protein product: CASSAQTSSETQYF.

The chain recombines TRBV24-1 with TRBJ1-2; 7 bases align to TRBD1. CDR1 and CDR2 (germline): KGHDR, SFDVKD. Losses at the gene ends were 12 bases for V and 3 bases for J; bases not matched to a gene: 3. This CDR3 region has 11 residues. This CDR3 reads CAAGTDYGYTF. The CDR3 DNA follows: TGTGCCGCTGGGACAGACTATGGCTACACCTTC.

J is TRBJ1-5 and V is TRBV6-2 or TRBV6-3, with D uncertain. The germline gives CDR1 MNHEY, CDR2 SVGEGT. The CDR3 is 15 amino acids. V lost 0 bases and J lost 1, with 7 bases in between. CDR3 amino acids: CASSYSEVSNQPQHF. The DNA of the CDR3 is TGTGCCAGCAGTTACTCTGAAGTAAGCAATCAGCCCCAGCATTTT.

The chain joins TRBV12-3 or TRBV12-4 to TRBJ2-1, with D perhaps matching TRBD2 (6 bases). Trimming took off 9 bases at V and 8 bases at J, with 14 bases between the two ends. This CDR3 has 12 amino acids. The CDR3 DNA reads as TGTGCCAGACCGGGAGCGGAGGATGAGCAGTTCTTC. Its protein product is CARPGAEDEQFF.

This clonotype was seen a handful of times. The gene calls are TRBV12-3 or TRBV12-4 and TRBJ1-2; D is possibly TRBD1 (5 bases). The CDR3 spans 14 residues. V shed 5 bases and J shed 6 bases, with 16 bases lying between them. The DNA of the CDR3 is TGTGCCAGCAGTAGTTTACAGGCAAGACATGGCTACACCTTC. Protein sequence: CASSSLQARHGYTF.

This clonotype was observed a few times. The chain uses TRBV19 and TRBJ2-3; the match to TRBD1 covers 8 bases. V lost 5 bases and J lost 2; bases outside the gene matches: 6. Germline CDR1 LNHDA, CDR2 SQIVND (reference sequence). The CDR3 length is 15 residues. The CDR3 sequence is CASSGRTGTTDTQYF. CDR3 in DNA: TGTGCCAGTAGTGGACGGACAGGGACCACAGATACGCAGTATTTT.

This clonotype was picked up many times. The CDR3 sequence: CASSKYPGTSAVYNEQFF. The CDR3 bases are TGTGCCAGCAGCAAATACCCCGGGACTAGCGCTGTCTACAATGAGCAGTTCTTC. This rearrangement joins TRBV7-2 to TRBJ2-1, with 10 bases aligning to TRBD2. Germline V CDR1 and CDR2: SGHTA, FQGNSA. V lost 5 bases, J lost 3 bases, and 13 bases stayed unmatched. The CDR3 length is 18 residues. Full variable domain (missing parts from reference TRBV7-2 and TRBJ2-1): GAGVSQSPSNKVTEKGKDVELRCDPISGHTALYWYRQSLGQGLEFLIYFQGNSAPDKSGLPSDRFSAERTGGSVSTLTIQRTQQEDSAVYLCASSKYPGTSAVYNEQFFGPGTRLTVL.

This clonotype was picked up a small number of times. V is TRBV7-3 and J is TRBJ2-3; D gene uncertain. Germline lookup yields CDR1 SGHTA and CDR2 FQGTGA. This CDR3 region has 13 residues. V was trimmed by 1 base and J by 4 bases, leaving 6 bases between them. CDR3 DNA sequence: TGTGCCAGCAGCTTAATGTTTTCAGATACGCAGTATTTT. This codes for CASSLMFSDTQYF.

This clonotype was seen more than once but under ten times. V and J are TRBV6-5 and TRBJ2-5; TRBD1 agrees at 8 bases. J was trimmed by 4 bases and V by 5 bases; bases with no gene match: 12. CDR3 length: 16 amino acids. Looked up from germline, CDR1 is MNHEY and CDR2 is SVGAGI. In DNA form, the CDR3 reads TGTGCCAGCAGTCGACCGACTGTCGGACAGGGAGAGACCCAGTACTTC. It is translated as CASSRPTVGQGETQYF.

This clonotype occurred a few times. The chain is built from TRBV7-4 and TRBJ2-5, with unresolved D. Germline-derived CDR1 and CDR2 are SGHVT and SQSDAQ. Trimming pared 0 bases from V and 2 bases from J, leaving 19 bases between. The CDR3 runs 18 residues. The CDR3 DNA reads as TGTGCCAGCAGCTTAGCGGGCCTACAAAACACTATGCAAGAGACCCAGTACTTC. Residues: CASSLAGLQNTMQETQYF. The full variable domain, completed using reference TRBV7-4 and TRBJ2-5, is GAGVSQSPRYKVAKRGRDVALRCDSISGHVTLYWYRQTLGQGSEVLTYSQSDAQRDKSGRPSGRFSAERPERSVSTLKIQRTEQGDSAVYLCASSLAGLQNTMQETQYFGPGTRLLVL.

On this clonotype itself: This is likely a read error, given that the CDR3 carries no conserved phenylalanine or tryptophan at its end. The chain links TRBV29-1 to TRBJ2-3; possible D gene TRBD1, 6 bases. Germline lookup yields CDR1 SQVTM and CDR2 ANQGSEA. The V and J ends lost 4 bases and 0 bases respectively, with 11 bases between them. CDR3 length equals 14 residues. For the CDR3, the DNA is TGCAGCGTTGTTCGCAGGGGTAGCACAGATACGCAGTATGTT. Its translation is CSVVRRGSTDTQYV.

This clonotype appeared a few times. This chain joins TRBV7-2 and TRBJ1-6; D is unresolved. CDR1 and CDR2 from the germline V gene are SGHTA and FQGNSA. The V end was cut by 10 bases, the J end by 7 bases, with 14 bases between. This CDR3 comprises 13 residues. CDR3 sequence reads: CAIRAVQNSPLHF. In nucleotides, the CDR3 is TGTGCCATCCGGGCAGTTCAGAATTCACCCCTCCACTTT. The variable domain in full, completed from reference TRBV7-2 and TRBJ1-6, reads GAGVSQSPSNKVTEKGKDVELRCDPISGHTALYWYRQSLGQGLEFLIYFQGNSAPDKSGLPSDRFSAERTGGSVSTLTIQRTQQEDSAVYLCAIRAVQNSPLHFGNGTRLTVT.

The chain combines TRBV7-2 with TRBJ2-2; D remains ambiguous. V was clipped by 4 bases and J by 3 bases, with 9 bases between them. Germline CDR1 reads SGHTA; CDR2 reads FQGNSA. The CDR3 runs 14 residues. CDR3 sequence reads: CASSSIPYTGELFF. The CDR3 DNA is TGTGCCAGCAGCTCCATACCGTACACCGGGGAGCTGTTTTTT.

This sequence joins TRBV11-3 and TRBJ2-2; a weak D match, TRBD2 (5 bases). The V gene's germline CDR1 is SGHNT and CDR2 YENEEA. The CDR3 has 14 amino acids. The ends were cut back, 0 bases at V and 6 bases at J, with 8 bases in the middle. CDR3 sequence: CASSLEGGAGELFF. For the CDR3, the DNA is TGTGCCAGCAGCTTAGAAGGAGGTGCCGGGGAGCTGTTTTTT. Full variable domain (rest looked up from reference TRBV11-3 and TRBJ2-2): EAGVVQSPRYKIIEKKQPVAFWCNPISGHNTLYWYLQNLGQGPELLIRYENEEAVDDSQLPKDRFSAERLKGVDSTLKIQPAELGDSAVYLCASSLEGGAGELFFGEGSRLTVL.

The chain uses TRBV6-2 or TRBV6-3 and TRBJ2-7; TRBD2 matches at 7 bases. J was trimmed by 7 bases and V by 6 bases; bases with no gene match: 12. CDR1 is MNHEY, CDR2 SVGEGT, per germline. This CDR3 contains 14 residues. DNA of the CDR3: TGTGCCAGCAGACCCAGCTTCAGAGCGGGAGAGCAGTACGTC. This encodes CASRPSFRAGEQYV.

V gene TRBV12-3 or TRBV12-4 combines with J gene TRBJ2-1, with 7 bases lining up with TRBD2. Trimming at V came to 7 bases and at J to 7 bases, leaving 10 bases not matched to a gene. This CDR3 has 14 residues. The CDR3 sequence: CASTTGGEGNEQFF. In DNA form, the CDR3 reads TGTGCCAGCACCACGGGGGGTGAGGGTAATGAGCAGTTCTTC.

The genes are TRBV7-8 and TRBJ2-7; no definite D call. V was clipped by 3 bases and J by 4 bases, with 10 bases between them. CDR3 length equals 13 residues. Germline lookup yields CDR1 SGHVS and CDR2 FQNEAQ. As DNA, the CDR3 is TGTGCCAGCAGCTTGCCACCTCAGTACGAGCAGTACTTC. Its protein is CASSLPPQYEQYF.